The 22 T cell receptor beta chains reported below all come from one sample, sequenced in a study of cytomegalovirus exposure and HLA in healthy donors. Method: immunoSEQ multiplex PCR; TCRdb's copy keeps in-frame clones and lacks some. The sample has some 170,000 clones, about 89% seen once; the top ten hold 2% to 3%. The sample was PBMCs. These TCRs come from a man aged 18-30 years in good health and CMV-seropositive.

A few counts support this clone. V is TRBV4-2 and J is TRBJ1-6; 7 bases line up with TRBD1. There are 16 residues in the CDR3. Germline trimming cut 0 bases from V and 7 bases from J; bases unmatched to any gene: 6. Germline V gene data show CDR1 as LGHNA and CDR2 as YNFKEQ. The CDR3 sequence: CASSQDRGTANSPLHF. The CDR3 DNA follows: TGTGCCAGCAGCCAAGATAGGGGGACAGCCAATTCACCCCTCCACTTT.

Note on this clone: The sample carries other DNA sequences with the same CDR3. The CDR3 reads CASSLGGNEQFF. CDR3 bases: TGTGCCAGCAGTTTAGGAGGGAATGAGCAGTTCTTC. The rearrangement uses TRBV27 and TRBJ2-1; the D gene is possibly TRBD2 (6 bases). The CDR3 consists of 12 residues. CDR1 is MNHEY and CDR2 is SMNVEV in the germline V gene (reference sequence). Trimming pared 2 bases from V and 7 bases from J, leaving 6 bases between.

This chain joins TRBV28 and TRBJ2-2, with TRBD2 identical over 7 bases. Germline assignment: CDR1 MDHEN and CDR2 SYDVKM. The CDR3 consists of 14 residues. V was clipped by 7 bases and J by 4 bases; unmatched bases: 6. The CDR3 DNA is TGTGCCAGCATGAGGGACTACATCACCGGGGAGCTGTTTTTT. This encodes CASMRDYITGELFF.

The chain combines TRBV28 with TRBJ2-5; 8 bases fit TRBD1. The CDR3 length is 14 residues. CDR1 MDHEN and CDR2 SYDVKM come from the germline V gene. The V and J ends lost 4 bases and 6 bases, in that order; junction bases with no gene match: 7. The CDR3 sequence is CASSWAGGEKTQYF. CDR3 nucleotide sequence: TGTGCCAGCAGTTGGGCAGGGGGCGAGAAGACCCAGTACTTC.

This clone was counted a few times. This chain uses TRBV5-5 with TRBJ1-3; no definite D call. V dropped 2 bases and J dropped 2 bases, with 8 bases sitting between them. This CDR3 spans 14 amino acids. Per germline, CDR1 SGHKS and CDR2 YYEKEE (reference sequence). The CDR3 reads CASSLWGAGNTIYF. In DNA form, the CDR3 reads TGTGCCAGCAGCTTATGGGGAGCTGGAAACACCATATATTTT.

The rearrangement uses TRBV28 and TRBJ2-7; possible D gene TRBD1, 7 bases. The CDR3 covers 15 residues. Trimming took off 8 bases at V and 1 base at J, with 18 bases between the two ends. Germline V gene sequence: CDR1 MDHEN, CDR2 SYDVKM. The DNA of the CDR3 is TGTGCCAGCCCGCCTCTGGCAGGGGGGTCCTACGAGCAGTACTTC. It codes for CASPPLAGGSYEQYF.

The chain uses TRBV9 and TRBJ2-5; possible D gene TRBD1, 6 bases. The V and J ends lost 5 bases and 5 bases respectively, with 13 bases between them. CDR1 and CDR2 from the germline V gene are SGDLS and YYNGEE. The CDR3 extends over 13 amino acids. The CDR3 coding sequence is TGTGCCAGCAGTTACAGGGTGGCGGAGACCCAGTACTTC. Protein product: CASSYRVAETQYF.

This sequence joins TRBV6-5 and TRBJ2-1; tentative D call: TRBD2 (6 bases). This CDR3 spans 15 amino acids. V lost 6 bases and J 4 bases, leaving 16 bases between the germline ends. Germline assignment: CDR1 MNHEY and CDR2 SVGAGI. The CDR3 DNA follows: TGTGCCAGCAGGACAAGGGGCGGGATGTACAATGAGCAGTTCTTC. Its translation is CASRTRGGMYNEQFF.

The chain is built from TRBV2 and TRBJ1-2; tentatively, D is TRBD1 (5 bases). The V end was cut by 8 bases, the J end by 6 bases, with 13 bases between. The CDR3 consists of 12 residues. Germline assignment: CDR1 SNHLY and CDR2 FYNNEI. CDR3 region: CASGAGFDGYTF. The CDR3 DNA reads TGTGCCAGCGGGGCAGGGTTTGATGGCTACACCTTC.

This rearrangement joins TRBV5-1 to TRBJ1-6; D might be TRBD1 (5 bases). This CDR3 is built from 14 residues. Germline V gene lookup returns CDR1 SGHRS and CDR2 YFSETQ. Trimming took off 6 bases at V and 6 bases at J, with 13 bases between the two ends. Written as DNA, the CDR3 is TGCGCCAGCAAAGACAGACCCACTAATTCACCCCTCCACTTT. Translated: CASKDRPTNSPLHF.

The V call is TRBV28, the J call TRBJ1-5; D gene unclear. Trimming took off 3 bases at V and 4 bases at J, with 13 bases between the two ends. The CDR3 runs to 15 residues. Per germline, CDR1 MDHEN and CDR2 SYDVKM. The CDR3 loop reads CASSFRDSSNQPQHF. As DNA, the CDR3 is TGTGCCAGCAGTTTCCGGGATTCGAGTAATCAGCCCCAGCATTTT.

V and J are TRBV27 and TRBJ2-7, with D uncertain. CDR3 length equals 12 residues. Trimming took 6 bases from V and 3 from J, leaving 9 bases between them. Germline CDR1 and CDR2: MNHEY and SMNVEV (reference sequence). The CDR3 DNA follows: TGTGCCAGCAGCGCACCCAGCTACGAGCAGTACTTC. Translation: CASSAPSYEQYF.

This clone has a single count. The chain links TRBV11-1 to TRBJ2-1; 8 bases are a match to TRBD2. CDR3 length: 14 residues. V shed 3 bases, J shed 7 bases, and the junction held 5 bases outside the gene matches. CDR1 is SGHAT, CDR2 FQDESV, per germline (reference sequence). The CDR3 DNA reads as TGTGCCAGCAGCTTCTTCGGGGGGGGAAATGAGCAGTTCTTC. As protein: CASSFFGGGNEQFF.

This clone was found once. The V and J genes are TRBV6-6 and TRBJ2-7, with D possibly matching TRBD1 (6 bases). V lost 4 bases, J lost 3 bases, and 13 bases lay in between. This CDR3 is built from 14 residues. The germline V gene has CDR1 MNHNY and CDR2 SVGAGI (reference sequence). CDR3 loop: CASSSGGAFYEQYF. CDR3 nucleotides: TGTGCCAGCAGTTCTGGGGGCGCATTCTACGAGCAGTACTTC.

This clone was seen only once. The identical CDR3 is also encoded by other nucleotide sequences in the sample. The chain couples TRBV9 to TRBJ1-1; D call uncertain. Germline loops: CDR1 SGDLS, CDR2 YYNGEE. The CDR3 sequence is 13 residues long. V gave up 2 bases and J gave up 1 base, with 6 bases separating them. For the CDR3, the DNA is TGTGCCAGCAGCGTTCAACAGAACACTGAAGCTTTCTTT. Amino acid sequence: CASSVQQNTEAFF.

V usage is TRBV28 and J usage is TRBJ2-2; D perhaps matches TRBD2 (7 bases). Deletions cut 1 base from V and 1 base from J, with 16 bases between. Germline V gene sequence: CDR1 MDHEN, CDR2 SYDVKM. This CDR3 region has 18 residues. The CDR3 bases are TGTGCCAGCAGTTTATCGGCGGGGGCACAGTTGAACACCGGGGAGCTGTTTTTT. Amino acids: CASSLSAGAQLNTGELFF.

CDR3 sequence: CASSQGHGASSYNEQFF. Here the CDR3 DNA reads TGTGCCAGCAGCCAAGGACATGGGGCGAGCTCCTACAATGAGCAGTTCTTC. This chain connects TRBV4-2 to TRBJ2-1, with a weak D call TRBD1 (5 bases). There are 17 residues in the CDR3. V gave up 1 base and J gave up 0 bases, with 13 bases separating them. Germline-derived CDR1 and CDR2 are LGHNA and YNFKEQ.

V gene TRBV4-3 combines with J gene TRBJ2-1; TRBD2 matches 11 bases. Germline V gene sequence: CDR1 LGHNA, CDR2 YSLEER. Trimming took 3 bases from V and 10 from J; bases not matched to a gene: 8. The CDR3 length is 15 residues. The CDR3 reads CASSQAGTSGFEQFF. CDR3 coding DNA: TGCGCCAGCAGCCAGGCCGGGACTAGCGGCTTCGAGCAGTTCTTC.

V and J are TRBV13 and TRBJ1-2, with TRBD1 identical over 11 bases. Germline CDR1 is PRHDT and CDR2 is FYEKMQ (reference sequence). The CDR3 loop spans 16 amino acids. V was clipped by 3 bases and J by 0 bases; unmatched bases: 3. For the CDR3, the DNA is TGTGCCAGCAGCTTTGCGGGACAGGGGGCTAACTATGGCTACACCTTC. Translated: CASSFAGQGANYGYTF.

CDR3 sequence: CASSLTTAARPQHF. CDR3 bases: TGTGCCAGCAGCTTAACTACGGCGGCGAGGCCCCAGCATTTT. J is TRBJ1-5 and V is TRBV7-2; D is unresolved. The CDR3 is made up of 14 amino acids. Germline loops: CDR1 SGHTA, CDR2 FQGNSA. The germline V and J ends were trimmed by 2 bases and 9 bases, with 14 bases remaining between them.

J is TRBJ2-1 and V is TRBV5-1; D is possibly TRBD2 (10 bases). The ends were cut back, 4 bases at V and 3 bases at J, with 26 bases in the middle. This CDR3 region has 19 residues. In germline, CDR1 is SGHRS, CDR2 YFSETQ. This CDR3 is CASSPDRGVTSGLYNEQFF. CDR3 nucleotide sequence: TGCGCCAGCAGCCCGGACAGGGGAGTGACTAGCGGGCTCTACAATGAGCAGTTCTTC. The entire variable domain, with the rest obtained from reference TRBV5-1 and TRBJ2-1, is as follows: KAGVTQTPRYLIKTRGQQVTLSCSPISGHRSVSWYQQTPGQGLQFLFEYFSETQRNKGNFPGRFSGRQFSNSRSEMNVSTLELGDSALYLCASSPDRGVTSGLYNEQFFGPGTRLTVL.

This clone was recorded once. The chain couples TRBV5-1 to TRBJ1-1; D ambiguous. V was pared by 2 bases and J by 1 base, with 9 bases between. Germline values: CDR1 SGHRS, CDR2 YFSETQ. This CDR3 contains 14 residues. The CDR3 reads CASSFASGNTEAFF. The CDR3 coding sequence is TGCGCCAGCAGCTTTGCGTCAGGGAACACTGAAGCTTTCTTT.